This record covers a single TCR beta chain. This specimen comes from a study of shared T cell receptors in the human thymus. Per the germline V gene, CDR1 is LGHNA and CDR2 is YNFKEQ. The CDR3 runs 17 residues. With V trimmed by 3 bases and J by 5 bases, 10 bases remained unmatched. Sequenced by immunoSEQ multiplex PCR; TCRdb stores in-frame clones only, minus some. The sample records 550,000 to 800,000 clones, 70% to 90% being singletons. These same data were also listed under a study on human thymus T cells. That source reports: Thymic material originated from resections removed in the course of corrective heart surgery.

The TCR originated in a girl under three years old with a congenital heart defect. The chain carries TRBV4-2 and TRBJ2-3, with 11 bases that match TRBD2. Sequencing was done on a sample of thymocytes. The CDR3 nucleotides are TGTGCCAGCAGCCATGAGACTAGCGGGGCCTTTGGAGATACGCAGTATTTT. Its translation: CASSHETSGAFGDTQYF.